This T cell receptor (beta chain) was obtained from a study of blood T cells in healthy people across ages. Each donor supplied roughly 9.1 milliliters of peripheral blood. It was with a sample-barcoded 5' primer and a J-beta primer mix that a second PCR of roughly 6 to 12 cycles was run. Each CDR3 protein gets one entry after TCRdb re-called the 5' RACE reads with MiXCR. The sample carries around 1.1 million distinct CDR3 sequences, less than 45% recorded once. General study findings and limits: Diversity estimates from one million T cells were considered underestimates.

Of note for this clonotype: As yet, its antigen is unknown.

The sample was blood. This sequence originates from a man younger than 35 in good health.

Here the CDR3 reads CASSPGGRDGELFF. In nucleotides, the CDR3 is TGTGCCAGCAGCCCGGGGGGGCGTGACGGGGAGCTGTTTTTT. The rearrangement joins TRBV11-3 to TRBJ2-2, with 8 bases that match TRBD2. The V gene end was trimmed by 5 bases and the J gene end by 7 bases; junction bases not matched to a gene: 6. Germline CDR1 SGHNT, CDR2 YENEEA. The CDR3 loop spans 14 amino acids.